These T cell receptor beta chains were read from a single sample in a study of cytomegalovirus exposure and HLA in healthy donors. Using immunoSEQ multiplex PCR, the repertoire was profiled, and TCRdb retains in-frame clones only, with some absent. The table lists over 130,000 clones, around 90% of them singletons, with just over 8.5% in the top ten. Sample: PBMCs. The receptors originated from a man aged 18 to 30 in good health and CMV-seropositive. Each CDR3 is given with its conserved first and last residue. D genes are given only for firm matches. Where a row states a size, it is once, few, many or the class of an expanded clone; other rows omit it.

j_call clone_size d_call v_call cdr3_aa cdr3_nt
TRBJ2-1 - TRBD2 TRBV30 CAVRGLAYNEQFF TGTGCTGTCCGGGGACTAGCCTACAATGAGCAGTTCTTC
TRBJ1-1 - - TRBV5-8 CASSSWTQKAEAFF TGTGCCAGCAGCTCCTGGACACAGAAGGCTGAAGCTTTCTTT
TRBJ1-6 - - TRBV11-2 CASTFGGQGSPLHF TGTGCCAGCACCTTCGGGGGTCAGGGCTCACCCCTCCACTTT
TRBJ1-2 - - TRBV30 CVRALGPNYGYTF TGTGTTCGTGCGCTGGGGCCTAACTATGGCTACACCTTC
TRBJ2-7 - - TRBV6-5 CASSTGGDGDEQYF TGTGCCAGCAGCACCGGGGGAGACGGAGACGAGCAGTACTTC
TRBJ1-3 - TRBD1 TRBV28 CASSATGTGYGNTIYF TGTGCCAGCAGCGCAACCGGGACAGGCTATGGAAACACCATATATTTT
TRBJ2-1 - TRBD1 TRBV7-2 CASSPGTGYDEQFF TGTGCCAGCAGCCCCGGGACAGGGTACGATGAGCAGTTCTTC
TRBJ2-7 - TRBD2 TRBV7-9 CASRSTVAGSSYEQYF TGTGCCAGCAGGTCAACGGTAGCGGGAAGCTCCTACGAGCAGTACTTC
TRBJ1-6 - - TRBV30 CAWSAGTPKLPYNSPLHF TGTGCCTGGAGTGCCGGGACACCTAAACTCCCCTATAATTCACCCCTCCACTTT
TRBJ2-7 - TRBD2 TRBV10-2 CASSEPGLADEQYF TGCGCCAGCAGTGAGCCGGGACTAGCGGACGAGCAGTACTTC
TRBJ2-5 few - TRBV2 CASRPPEASFVETQYF TGTGCCAGCAGACCCCCCGAGGCTAGCTTTGTGGAGACCCAGTACTTC
TRBJ1-5 once - TRBV7-9 CASSHSFRGDQPQHF TGTGCCAGCAGCCATAGTTTTAGGGGTGATCAGCCCCAGCATTTT
TRBJ2-7 - TRBD1 TRBV6-1 CASRGTGVREQYF TGTGCCAGCAGAGGGACAGGGGTTCGCGAGCAGTACTTC
TRBJ1-5 once - TRBV15 CATSADFRTDSNQPQHF TGTGCCACCAGCGCCGATTTTCGGACAGATAGCAATCAGCCCCAGCATTTT
TRBJ1-5 few TRBD1 TRBV18 CASSLRQGSNQPQHF TGTGCCAGCTCACTGCGACAGGGTAGCAATCAGCCCCAGCATTTT
TRBJ1-2 - TRBD1 TRBV10-1 CASNGQGEGYTF TGCGCCAGCAACGGACAGGGGGAGGGCTACACCTTC
TRBJ2-1 - - TRBV7-2 CASSLVAGWDEQFF TGTGCCAGCAGCTTAGTGGCAGGGTGGGATGAGCAGTTCTTC
TRBJ1-2 - - TRBV5-1 CASSLDSRPGGAGYTF TGCGCCAGCAGCCTAGACTCCCGACCGGGGGGAGCTGGCTACACCTTC
TRBJ2-5 - TRBD1 TRBV6-6 CASRNRGLETQYF TGTGCCAGCAGAAACAGGGGGCTGGAGACCCAGTACTTC
TRBJ2-7 - - TRBV5-5 CASSLNYYEQYF TGTGCCAGCAGCTTAAATTATTACGAGCAGTACTTC
TRBJ2-5 - - TRBV5-1 CASSLATSTETQYF TGCGCCAGCAGCTTGGCTACTAGTACTGAGACCCAGTACTTC
TRBJ2-1 - - TRBV15 CATSRTGWVDEQFF TGTGCCACCAGCAGGACGGGTTGGGTTGATGAGCAGTTCTTC
TRBJ2-5 - - TRBV7-9 CASSPGSGGVKETQYF TGTGCCAGCAGCCCAGGTTCGGGGGGCGTAAAAGAGACCCAGTACTTC
TRBJ2-1 - TRBD2 TRBV7-3 CASSTGTSGRAVNEQFF TGTGCCAGCAGCACGGGGACTAGCGGGAGGGCCGTTAATGAGCAGTTCTTC
TRBJ2-3 - TRBD2 TRBV19 CASSDAGVRGTDTQYF TGTGCCAGTAGTGATGCGGGAGTTAGAGGCACAGATACGCAGTATTTT
TRBJ2-7 few TRBD2 TRBV6-5 CASSYQREGYEQYF TGTGCCAGCAGTTACCAGCGGGAGGGCTACGAGCAGTACTTC
TRBJ1-1 - - TRBV5-4 CASSLRNTEAFF TGTGCCAGCAGCTTGCGGAACACTGAAGCTTTCTTT
TRBJ1-5 - - TRBV27 CASSQGLGNQPQHF TGTGCCAGCAGCCAGGGGCTGGGTAATCAGCCCCAGCATTTT
TRBJ2-3 - - TRBV29-1 CSPRVRGNTQYF TGCAGCCCCCGAGTAAGGGGAAATACGCAGTATTTT
TRBJ2-3 - - TRBV7-8 CASSLGQVTDTQYF TGTGCCAGCAGCTTAGGACAGGTCACAGATACGCAGTATTTT
TRBJ2-7 few - TRBV5-1 CASSFSQYSEQYF TGCGCCAGCAGCTTCTCGCAGTACAGCGAGCAGTACTTC
TRBJ2-7 - - TRBV14 CASSQEWLYEQYF TGTGCCAGCAGCCAAGAATGGCTTTACGAGCAGTACTTC
TRBJ2-2 - - TRBV7-2 CASSFTGRAGELFF TGTGCCAGCAGCTTTACAGGGAGGGCCGGGGAGCTGTTTTTT
TRBJ2-2 - - TRBV19 CASSISGAGELFF TGTGCCAGTAGTATCTCGGGAGCCGGGGAGCTGTTTTTT
TRBJ1-2 - TRBD1 TRBV5-6 CASSFGTGGGPHGYTF TGTGCCAGCAGCTTTGGGACAGGGGGTGGCCCCCATGGCTACACCTTC
TRBJ1-1 - - TRBV7-9 CASSHRFMNTEAFF TGTGCCAGCAGCCATAGATTCATGAACACTGAAGCTTTCTTT
TRBJ2-5 - - TRBV7-9 CASSRVTGQETQYF TGTGCCAGCAGCCGGGTCACGGGGCAAGAGACCCAGTACTTC
TRBJ2-2 - - TRBV6-1 CASRGAGWVAGELFF TGTGCCAGCAGGGGTGCGGGATGGGTCGCCGGGGAGCTGTTTTTT
TRBJ2-2 - TRBD1 TRBV14 CASSQPGRGLITGELFF TGTGCCAGCAGCCAACCGGGCAGGGGGCTAATCACCGGGGAGCTGTTTTTT
TRBJ2-1 - - TRBV9 CASSVPPSGLEQFF TGTGCCAGCAGCGTACCTCCTTCCGGACTAGAGCAGTTCTTC
TRBJ2-7 - TRBD1 TRBV2 CASSALGQGSYEQYF TGTGCCAGCAGTGCATTGGGACAGGGGAGCTACGAGCAGTACTTC
TRBJ2-2 - TRBD1 TRBV15 CATSRGQGNTGELFF TGTGCCACCAGCCGGGGACAGGGGAACACCGGGGAGCTGTTTTTT